This T cell receptor (beta chain) was captured in a study of T cell repertoires in cytomegalovirus infection. The study's findings and limits: Cumulative frequency (of public TCR beta family members) identified carriers of CMV plus the relevant HLA. Ex vivo responses were dominated by HLA-C-restricted CMV-specific TCR beta clonotypes.

TCRdb independently ran MiXCR on the reads; one entry per CDR3 protein. The repertoire consists of 100,000 to 150,000 distinct CDR3 sequences, with approximately 9.2% occurring once and the leading ten covering about a tenth. At least ten counts were recorded for this clonotype. As yet, its antigen is unknown. CDR1 is MDHEN, CDR2 SYDVKM, per germline. The CDR3 extends over 13 amino acids. V was cut by 2 bases and J by 11 bases, with 15 bases left in between. The material sequenced was PBMCs. The sequence came from a human donor in good health (CMV status not recorded). Some clones in this sample may be carry-over from other donors' samples. V usage is TRBV28 and J usage is TRBJ1-1; D is perhaps TRBD1 (6 bases). The CDR3 region is CASSLMGQRGAFF. The CDR3 DNA sequence: TGTGCCAGCAGTTTAATGGGTCAAAGGGGGGCTTTCTTT.